A single sample gave rise to the 5 T cell receptor beta chains below, sequenced in a study of T-cell reconstitution after alpha-beta-depleted transplantation in children. Preparing the TCRbeta library involved the use of unique molecular identifiers. TCRdb reprocessed the PCR reads with MiXCR, giving one entry per CDR3 protein. The sample consists of about 610,000 distinct CDR3 sequences, under 12% of them appearing once. The sequences come from PBMCs from the stem cell graft donor, collected from the stem cell graft. These TCRs come from a human donor who donated a stem cell graft to a child with acute myeloid leukemia.

This clonotype was counted once. The chain links TRBV7-9 to TRBJ1-6; D is perhaps TRBD1 (5 bases). The CDR3 runs to 13 residues. CDR1 SEHNR and CDR2 FQNEAQ come from the germline V gene (reference sequence). V was shortened by 3 bases and J by 13 bases, with 13 bases between the two germline ends. The CDR3: CASSLWDREPLHF. The CDR3 DNA is TGTGCCAGCAGCTTGTGGGACCGGGAGCCCCTCCACTTT.

The chain carries TRBV29-1 and TRBJ1-6; 8 nucleotides line up with TRBD1. V dropped 2 bases and J dropped 11; count of bases not matched to a gene: 20. The length of the CDR3 is 18 residues. CDR1 is SQVTM and CDR2 is ANQGSEA in the germline V gene. CDR3 sequence: CSVEFIKDRAFRDPPLHF. The CDR3 DNA reads as TGCAGCGTTGAATTTATAAAGGACAGGGCATTCCGGGACCCACCCCTCCACTTT. Combining the CDR3 with reference TRBV29-1 and TRBJ1-6 gives the whole variable domain SAVISQKPSRDICQRGTSLTIQCQVDSQVTMMFWYRQQPGQSLTLIATANQGSEATYESGFVIDKFPISRPNLTFSTLTVSNMSPEDSSIYLCSVEFIKDRAFRDPPLHFGNGTRLTVT.

This clonotype showed up many times. V gene TRBV24-1 combines with J gene TRBJ2-1, with 14 bases aligning to TRBD2. Germline trimming cut 4 bases from V and 7 bases from J; bases unmatched to any gene: 8. Germline V gives CDR1 KGHDR, CDR2 SFDVKD. The CDR3 loop spans 17 amino acids. The CDR3 bases are TGTGCCACCAGTGACGCCGGGACTAGCGGGAGCATGAATGAGCAGTTCTTC. It codes for CATSDAGTSGSMNEQFF.

This sequence joins TRBV5-1 and TRBJ2-3; TRBD1 agrees at 7 bases. J gave up 1 base and V 4 bases, and 9 bases lay outside the gene matches. The germline CDR1 and CDR2 sequences are SGHRS and YFSETQ. CDR3 length: 16 residues. CDR3 DNA: TGCGCCAGCAGCACCTTACAGGGGCTCGGCACAGATACGCAGTATTTT. As protein: CASSTLQGLGTDTQYF.

This clonotype has more than one count but fewer than ten. This chain uses TRBV20-1 with TRBJ1-1; perhaps TRBD1 as D (5 bases). In germline, CDR1 is DFQATT, CDR2 SNEGSKA (reference sequence). V lost 4 bases, J lost 7 bases, and 19 bases lay in between. The CDR3 loop spans 14 amino acids. The CDR3 DNA is TGCAGTGCTAAACCCGAGGGGCGACGGGATGAAGCTTTCTTT. This translates into CSAKPEGRRDEAFF.